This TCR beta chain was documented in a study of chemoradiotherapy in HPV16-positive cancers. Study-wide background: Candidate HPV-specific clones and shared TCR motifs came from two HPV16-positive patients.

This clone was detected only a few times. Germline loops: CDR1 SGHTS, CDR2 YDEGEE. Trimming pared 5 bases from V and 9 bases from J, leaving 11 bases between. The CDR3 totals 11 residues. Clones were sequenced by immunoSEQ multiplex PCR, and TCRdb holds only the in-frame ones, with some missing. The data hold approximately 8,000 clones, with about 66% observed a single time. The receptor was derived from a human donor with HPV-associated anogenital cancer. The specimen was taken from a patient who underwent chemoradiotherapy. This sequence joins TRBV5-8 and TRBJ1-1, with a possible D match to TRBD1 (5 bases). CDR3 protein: CASRREGQAFF. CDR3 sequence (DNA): TGTGCCAGCAGGAGGGAGGGGCAAGCTTTCTTT.